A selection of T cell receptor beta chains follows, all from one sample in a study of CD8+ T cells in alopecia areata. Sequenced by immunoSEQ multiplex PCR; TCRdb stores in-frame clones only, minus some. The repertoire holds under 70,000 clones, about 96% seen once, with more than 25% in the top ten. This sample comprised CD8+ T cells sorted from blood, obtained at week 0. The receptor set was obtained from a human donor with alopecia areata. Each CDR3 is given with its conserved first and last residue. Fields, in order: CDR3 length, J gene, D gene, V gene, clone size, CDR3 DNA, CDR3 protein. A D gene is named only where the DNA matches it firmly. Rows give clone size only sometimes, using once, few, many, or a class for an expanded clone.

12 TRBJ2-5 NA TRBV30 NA TGTGCCTGGAATGGAGTCAGCGAGACCCAGTACTTC CAWNGVSETQYF
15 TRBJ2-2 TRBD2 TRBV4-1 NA TGCGCCAGCAGCCAAACTAGCGGGGGGGCCGGGGAGCTGTTTTTT CASSQTSGGAGELFF
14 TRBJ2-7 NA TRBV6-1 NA TGTGCCAGCAGCACCTTGGGGGGAACCTACGAGCAGTACTTC CASSTLGGTYEQYF
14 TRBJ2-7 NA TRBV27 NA TGTGCCAGCAGTTTCCGACGTGCCAGCTCCGAGCAGTACTTC CASSFRRASSEQYF
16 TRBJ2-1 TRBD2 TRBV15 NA TGTGCCACCAGCAGAGATCGACTAGCGGGGGACCATGAGCAGTTCTTC CATSRDRLAGDHEQFF
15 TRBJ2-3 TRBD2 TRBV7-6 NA TGTGCCAGCAGCCCACTAGCGGGGGGTACAGATACGCAGTATTTT CASSPLAGGTDTQYF
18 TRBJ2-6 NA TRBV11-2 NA TGTGCCAGCAGCTTACGCCCTGGGGCGGTGACGGGGGCCAACGTCCTGACTTTC CASSLRPGAVTGANVLTF
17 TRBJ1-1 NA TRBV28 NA TGTGCCAGCAGTGTCTCGTGGGGGGCCGGGCCTCTTATTGAAGCTTTCTTT CASSVSWGAGPLIEAFF
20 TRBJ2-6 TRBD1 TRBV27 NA TGTGCCAGCAGTTTGGCCCCACCGGGACAGCTTTCGGAAGGGGCCAACGTCCTGACTTTC CASSLAPPGQLSEGANVLTF
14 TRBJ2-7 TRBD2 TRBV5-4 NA TGTGCCAGCAGCGTAACTAGCGGGGATTACGAGCAGTACTTC CASSVTSGDYEQYF
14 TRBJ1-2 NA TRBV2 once TGTGCCAGCAGTGGTCGGGCTGCTAACTATGGCTACACCTTC CASSGRAANYGYTF
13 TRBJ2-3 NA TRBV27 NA TGTGCCAGCAGTTCTACTCGCACAGATACGCAGTATTTT CASSSTRTDTQYF
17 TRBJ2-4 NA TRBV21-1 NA TGTGCCAGCAGCAAAGCCTGTGGGGGGTTGGGAGAAAACATTCAGTACTTC CASSKACGGLGENIQYF
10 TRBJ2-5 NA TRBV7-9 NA TGTGCCAGCCACAATAGGACCCAGTACTTC CASHNRTQYF
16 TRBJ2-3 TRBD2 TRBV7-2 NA TGTGCCAGCAGCCCCTATAGCGGGGGGGCCTTAGATACGCAGTATTTT CASSPYSGGALDTQYF
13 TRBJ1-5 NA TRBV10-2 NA TGCGCCAGCGGAACAGGAGACAATCAGCCCCAGCATTTT CASGTGDNQPQHF
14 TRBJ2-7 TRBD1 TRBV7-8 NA TGTGCCAGCAGCCCCCCGACAGGGGGCTACGAGCAGTACTTC CASSPPTGGYEQYF
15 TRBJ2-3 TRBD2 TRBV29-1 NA TGCAGCGTAGAGGGTGTCGGGGGGGCCAAAGATACGCAGTATTTT CSVEGVGGAKDTQYF
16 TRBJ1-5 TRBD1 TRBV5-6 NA TGTGCCAGCAGCCAGGGAAGTGACAGGGAAGATCAGCCCCAGCATTTT CASSQGSDREDQPQHF
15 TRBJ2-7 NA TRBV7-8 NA TGTGCCAGCAGCCCCTGGGAGACAGCTTCCTACGAGCAGTACTTC CASSPWETASYEQYF
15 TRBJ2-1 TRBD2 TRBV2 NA TGTGCCAGCAGACGCAGCGGGAACAACTTACATGAGCAGTTCTTC CASRRSGNNLHEQFF
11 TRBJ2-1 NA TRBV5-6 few TGTGCCAGCAGCTTAGCGGCTGAGCAGTTCTTC CASSLAAEQFF
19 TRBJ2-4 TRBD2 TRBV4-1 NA TGCGCCAGCAGCCAAGATCAGCCCCTTAGGGAGGGGAGGGCGAACATTCAGTACTTC CASSQDQPLREGRANIQYF
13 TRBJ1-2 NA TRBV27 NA TGTGCCAGCAGTTTATCGAATGCGGGGAACTACACCTTC CASSLSNAGNYTF
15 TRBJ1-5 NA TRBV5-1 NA TGCGCCAGCAGCCCCCTCGGGGGTGACAATCAGCCCCAGCATTTT CASSPLGGDNQPQHF
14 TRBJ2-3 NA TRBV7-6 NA TGTGCCAGCAGCTTAGGCCGGAGCACCGAGGAGCAGTATTTT CASSLGRSTEEQYF
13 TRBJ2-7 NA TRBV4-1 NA TGCGCCAGCAGCCGAGAGACACGGCTCGAGCAGTACTTC CASSRETRLEQYF
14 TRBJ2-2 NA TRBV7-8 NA TGTGCCAGCACCCGACGGGGGAACACCGGGGAGCTGTTTTTT CASTRRGNTGELFF
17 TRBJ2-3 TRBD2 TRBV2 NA TGTGCCAGCAGTGAAACTAGCGGGGGACACAGCACAGATACGCAGTATTTT CASSETSGGHSTDTQYF
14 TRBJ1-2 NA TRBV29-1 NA TGCAGCGTTAGAGAGGGGAGTCCTAACTATGGCTACACCTTC CSVREGSPNYGYTF
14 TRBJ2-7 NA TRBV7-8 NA TGTGCCAGCAGCTTAGGGCTGACCTCCTACGAGCAGTACTTC CASSLGLTSYEQYF
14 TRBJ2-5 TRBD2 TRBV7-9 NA TGTGCCAGCAGCTGGAGCGGGGGGAAAGAGACCCAGTACTTC CASSWSGGKETQYF
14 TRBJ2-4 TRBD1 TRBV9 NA TGTGCCAGCAGCGCGGACAGGGCCAAAAACATTCAGTACTTC CASSADRAKNIQYF
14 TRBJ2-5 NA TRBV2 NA TGTGCCAGCAATGGGCGGCGCCGCCAAGAGACCCAGTACTTC CASNGRRRQETQYF
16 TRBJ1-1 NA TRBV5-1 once TGCGCCAGCAGCTCGCAAACAGGGAGGCGGGACACTGAAGCTTTCTTT CASSSQTGRRDTEAFF
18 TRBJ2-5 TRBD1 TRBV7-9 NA TGTGCCAGCAGCTCTGGGGACAGGGCCATCGTTTGGCAAGAGACCCAGTACTTC CASSSGDRAIVWQETQYF
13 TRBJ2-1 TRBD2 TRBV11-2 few TGTGCCAGCGGGACTAGCGGCGGGAATGAGCAGTTCTTC CASGTSGGNEQFF
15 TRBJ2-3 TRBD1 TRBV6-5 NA TGTGCCAGCATTCCCCGGACAGGGCCCACAGATACGCAGTATTTT CASIPRTGPTDTQYF
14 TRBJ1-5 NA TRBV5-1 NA TGCGCCAGCAGCTTAGGGACGCCCAATCAGCCCCAGCATTTT CASSLGTPNQPQHF
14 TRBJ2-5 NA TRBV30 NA TGTGCCTGGAGTGAAATAAATCAACCCGGGACCCAGTACTTC CAWSEINQPGTQYF
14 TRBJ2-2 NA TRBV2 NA TGTGCCAGCTGGGCAGGGAAGGGCACCGGGGAGCTGTTTTTT CASWAGKGTGELFF
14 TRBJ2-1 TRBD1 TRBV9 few TGTGCCAGCAGCCCCCGGACAGGGCAGAATGAGCAGTTCTTC CASSPRTGQNEQFF
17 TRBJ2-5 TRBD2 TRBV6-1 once TGTGCCAGCAGTGAAGAATGGCGGGGGGGCCGGTGGGAGACCCAGTACTTC CASSEEWRGGRWETQYF
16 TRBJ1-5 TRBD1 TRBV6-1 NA TGTGCCAGCAGTGAAGTAACGCGGGGACAGCATCAGCCCCAGCATTTT CASSEVTRGQHQPQHF
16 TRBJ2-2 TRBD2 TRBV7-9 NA TGTGCCAGCAGCGTGATAGCGGGGGGGAACACCGGGGAGCTGTTTTTT CASSVIAGGNTGELFF
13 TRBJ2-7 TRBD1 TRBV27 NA TGTGCCAGCAGCCCGGGACAGATCTACGAGCAGTACTTC CASSPGQIYEQYF
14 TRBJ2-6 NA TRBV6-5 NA TGTGCCAGCAGTTATGAGTCTGGGGCCAACGTCCTGACTTTC CASSYESGANVLTF
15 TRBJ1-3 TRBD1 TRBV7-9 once TGTGCCAGCAGCGTTACAGGGGGCCCTGGAAACACCATATATTTT CASSVTGGPGNTIYF
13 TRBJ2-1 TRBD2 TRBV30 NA TGTGCCTGGAGTAGCGGGGAATACAATGAGCAGTTCTTC CAWSSGEYNEQFF
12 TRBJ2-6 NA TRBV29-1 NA TGCAGCGAGAGTGAGGGGGCCAACGTCCTGACTTTC CSESEGANVLTF
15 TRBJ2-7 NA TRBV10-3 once TGTGCCATCAGTGAAAGCGAACAGGGTTATGACGAGCAGTACTTC CAISESEQGYDEQYF
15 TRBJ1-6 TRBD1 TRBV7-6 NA TGTGCCAGCAGCACGCCAGGGGGCCTAGAATCACCCCTCCACTTT CASSTPGGLESPLHF
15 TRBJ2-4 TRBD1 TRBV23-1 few TGCGCCAGCAAACCCCAGGGGGCGGCCAAAAACATTCAGTACTTC CASKPQGAAKNIQYF
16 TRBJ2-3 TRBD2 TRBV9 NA TGTGCCAGCAGCGTAGGCGGGGGACCTAGCACAGATACGCAGTATTTT CASSVGGGPSTDTQYF
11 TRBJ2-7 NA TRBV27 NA TGTGCCAGCAGTTTGGTGGACGAGCAGTACTTC CASSLVDEQYF
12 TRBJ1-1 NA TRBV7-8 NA TGTGCCAGCAGCTTCCCCCCAGGGGAAGCTTTCTTT CASSFPPGEAFF
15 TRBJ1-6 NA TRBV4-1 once TGCGCCAGCAGCCAAGGGAGCCCGGGGGAATCACCCCTCCACTTT CASSQGSPGESPLHF
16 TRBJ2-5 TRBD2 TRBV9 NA TGTGCCAGCAGCGTAGAGAGCGGGGGGGCCGCAGAGACCCAGTACTTC CASSVESGGAAETQYF
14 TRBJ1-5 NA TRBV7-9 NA TGTGCCAGCAGCCTAGGACAAGGTAATCAGCCCCAGCATTTT CASSLGQGNQPQHF